One sample yielded the 2 T cell receptor beta chains listed below, sequenced in a study of blood T cell repertoires in COVID-19. Libraries were prepared by immunoSEQ multiplex PCR; TCRdb keeps only in-frame clonotypes and omits some of them. The table lists 55,000 to 80,000 clones, about 80% of them singletons. The sequenced sample was peripheral blood. The origin of the receptors is a man aged 60 to 75 with COVID-19, enrolled during active disease.

The rearrangement links TRBV7-9 to TRBJ2-5, with 9 bases aligning to TRBD2. The CDR3 spans 13 residues. Germline V gives CDR1 SEHNR, CDR2 FQNEAQ (reference sequence). The V gene end was trimmed by 5 bases and the J gene end by 5 bases; junction bases not matched to a gene: 3. The CDR3 coding sequence is TGTGCCAGCAGCCTTAGCGGGGGTGAGACCCAGTACTTC. Its protein is CASSLSGGETQYF.

This clone was observed a handful of times. The chain carries TRBV12-3 or TRBV12-4 and TRBJ1-1, with a tentative D call TRBD1 (5 bases). The CDR3 sequence is 12 residues long. Trimming stripped 8 bases from V and 6 bases from J, with 13 bases between. The DNA of the CDR3 is TGTGCCAGCGGTAGGGGAATTGCTGAAGCTTTCTTT. Protein product: CASGRGIAEAFF.